A single sample is the source of the 6 T cell receptor beta chains below, sequenced in a study of T cell responses to AZD1222 COVID-19 vaccine. Repertoires were generated with immunoSEQ multiplex PCR, while TCRdb's copy carries only in-frame clones and drops some. Seen here are around 100,000 clones, over 90% observed once, and the top ten hold less than 5%. This specimen was peripheral blood, taken on day 0 of AZD1222 vaccination. These receptor sequences come from an adult in good health.

The rearrangement links TRBV13 to TRBJ1-5, with 7 positions matching TRBD1. There are 15 residues in the CDR3. Germline lookup yields CDR1 PRHDT and CDR2 FYEKMQ (reference sequence). After removal of 0 bases from V and 6 bases from J, the junction contained 5 bases not matched to a gene. CDR3: CASSLGPGGSQPQHF. The CDR3 DNA is TGTGCCAGCAGCTTAGGGCCAGGGGGAAGTCAGCCCCAGCATTTT. The complete variable domain, with remaining parts taken from reference TRBV13 and TRBJ1-5, reads AAGVIQSPRHLIKEKRETATLKCYPIPRHDTVYWYQQGPGQDPQFLISFYEKMQSDKGSIPDRFSAQQFSDYHSELNMSSLELGDSALYFCASSLGPGGSQPQHFGDGTRLSIL.

This clone was recorded a few times. The chain is built from TRBV6-5 and TRBJ1-4; no clear D gene. In germline, CDR1 is MNHEY, CDR2 SVGAGI. The CDR3 runs 12 residues. With 6 bases removed from V and 12 bases from J, the gap between germline ends came to 14 bases. Here the CDR3 reads CASRDLGRELFF. The CDR3 DNA is TGTGCCAGCAGAGACCTTGGAAGGGAACTGTTTTTT.

The chain is built from TRBV15 and TRBJ2-1, with a weak D call TRBD2 (6 bases). Per germline, CDR1 LNHNV and CDR2 YYDKDF (reference sequence). Trimming shortened V by 1 base and J by 5 bases, and 12 bases separated the two germline ends. The CDR3 length is 15 residues. CDR3 DNA: TGTGCCACCAGCAGAGTACGGGAGCGCGACAATGAGCAGTTCTTC. This encodes CATSRVRERDNEQFF.

This clone was counted a single time. Germline is not matched at one junction end, which may reflect a read error. The V call is TRBV7-7, the J call TRBJ2-7; D unclear. The CDR3 is made up of 14 amino acids. Per the germline V gene, CDR1 is SSHAT and CDR2 is FNYEAQ (reference sequence). The CDR3 sequence is CASSKDPSAYEQYF. CDR3 in DNA: TGTGCTAGCAGCAAGGACCCTTCAGCCTACGAGCAGTACTTC.

This clone was seen just once. This chain joins TRBV7-6 and TRBJ2-5, with D possibly being TRBD1 or TRBD2 (5 bases each). V shed 5 bases and J shed 7 bases, with 26 bases lying between them. Germline V gene data show CDR1 as SGHVS and CDR2 as FNYEAQ. The CDR3 covers 17 residues. The CDR3: CASSVPGRESLRGTQYF. The CDR3 DNA follows: TGTGCCAGCAGCGTACCGGGACGGGAATCACTTAGGGGGACCCAGTACTTC.

J is TRBJ2-7 and V is TRBV6-1; a weak D match, TRBD1 (5 bases). Deletions cut 0 bases from V and 6 bases from J, with 6 bases between. The CDR3 extends over 12 amino acids. The germline CDR1 and CDR2 sequences are MNHNS and SASEGT. CDR3 bases: TGTGCCAGCAGTGAAGCGCAGGGCGAGCAGTACTTC. The encoded protein is CASSEAQGEQYF.